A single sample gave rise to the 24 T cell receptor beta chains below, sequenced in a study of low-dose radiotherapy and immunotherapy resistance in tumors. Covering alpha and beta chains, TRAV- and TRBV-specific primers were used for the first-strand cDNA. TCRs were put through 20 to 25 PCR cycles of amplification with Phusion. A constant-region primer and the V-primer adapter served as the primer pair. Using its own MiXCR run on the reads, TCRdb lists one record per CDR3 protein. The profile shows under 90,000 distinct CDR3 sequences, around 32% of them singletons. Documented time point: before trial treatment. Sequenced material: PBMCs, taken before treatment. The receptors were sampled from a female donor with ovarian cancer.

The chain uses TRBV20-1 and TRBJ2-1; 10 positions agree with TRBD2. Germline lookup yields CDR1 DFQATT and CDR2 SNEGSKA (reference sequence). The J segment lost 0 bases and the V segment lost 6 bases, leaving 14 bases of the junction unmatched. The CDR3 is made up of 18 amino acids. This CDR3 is CSALGSGGFRSSYNEQFF. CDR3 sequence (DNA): TGCAGTGCCCTGGGTAGCGGGGGGTTTCGGAGCTCCTACAATGAGCAGTTCTTC.

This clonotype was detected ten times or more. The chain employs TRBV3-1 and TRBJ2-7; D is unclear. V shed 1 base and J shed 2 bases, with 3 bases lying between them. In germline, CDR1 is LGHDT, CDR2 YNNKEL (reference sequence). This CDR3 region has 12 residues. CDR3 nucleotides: TGTGCCAGCAGCCAAGCCGCCTACGAGCAGTACTTC. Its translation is CASSQAAYEQYF.

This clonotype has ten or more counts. The CDR3: CASSVAGPGVEQYF. CDR3 nucleotides: TGTGCCAGTAGTGTAGCGGGACCGGGAGTCGAGCAGTACTTC. The rearrangement uses TRBV19 and TRBJ2-7, with 8 nucleotides matching TRBD2. The germline V gene encodes CDR1 LNHDA and CDR2 SQIVND (reference sequence). There are 14 residues in the CDR3. Unmatched junction bases numbered 9, after V lost 5 bases and J lost 6 bases. The whole variable domain, remainder taken from reference TRBV19 and TRBJ2-7, is DGGITQSPKYLFRKEGQNVTLSCEQNLNHDAMYWYRQDPGQGLRLIYYSQIVNDFQKGDIAEGYSVSREKKESFPLTVTSAQKNPTAFYLCASSVAGPGVEQYFGPGTRLTVT.

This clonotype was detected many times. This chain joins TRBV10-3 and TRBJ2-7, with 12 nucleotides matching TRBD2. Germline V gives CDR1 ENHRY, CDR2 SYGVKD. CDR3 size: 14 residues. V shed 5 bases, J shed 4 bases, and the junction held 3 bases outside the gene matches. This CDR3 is CAISTGTSGYEQYF. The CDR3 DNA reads TGTGCCATCAGTACCGGGACTAGCGGGTACGAGCAGTACTTC.

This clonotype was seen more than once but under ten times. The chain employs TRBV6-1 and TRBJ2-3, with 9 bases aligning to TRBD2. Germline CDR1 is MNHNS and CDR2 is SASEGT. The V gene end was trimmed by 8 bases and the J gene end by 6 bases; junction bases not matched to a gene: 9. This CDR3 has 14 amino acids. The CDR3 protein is CASLPGTSYDTQYF. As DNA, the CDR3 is TGTGCCAGCCTCCCCGGGACTAGCTATGATACGCAGTATTTT.

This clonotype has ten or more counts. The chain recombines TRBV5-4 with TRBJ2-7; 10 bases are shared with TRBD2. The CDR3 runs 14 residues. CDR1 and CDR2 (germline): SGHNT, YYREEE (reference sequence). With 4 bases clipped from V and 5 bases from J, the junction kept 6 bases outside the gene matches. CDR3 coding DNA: TGTGCCAGCAGCCAGCGGGGGGGCCTCCACGAGCAGTACTTC. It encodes CASSQRGGLHEQYF.

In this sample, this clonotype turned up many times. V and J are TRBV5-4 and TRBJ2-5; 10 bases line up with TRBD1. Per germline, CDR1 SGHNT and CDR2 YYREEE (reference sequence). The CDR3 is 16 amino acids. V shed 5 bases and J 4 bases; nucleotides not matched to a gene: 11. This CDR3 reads CASRQTGTGAGETQYF. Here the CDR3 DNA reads TGTGCCAGCAGGCAGACCGGGACAGGGGCTGGAGAGACCCAGTACTTC.

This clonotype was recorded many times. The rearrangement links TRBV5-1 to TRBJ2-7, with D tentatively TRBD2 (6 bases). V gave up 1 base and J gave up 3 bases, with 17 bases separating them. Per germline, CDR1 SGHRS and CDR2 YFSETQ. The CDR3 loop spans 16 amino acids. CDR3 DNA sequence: TGCGCCAGCAGCTTGACTAGCCCCGCGAGCAACTACGAGCAGTACTTC. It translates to CASSLTSPASNYEQYF.

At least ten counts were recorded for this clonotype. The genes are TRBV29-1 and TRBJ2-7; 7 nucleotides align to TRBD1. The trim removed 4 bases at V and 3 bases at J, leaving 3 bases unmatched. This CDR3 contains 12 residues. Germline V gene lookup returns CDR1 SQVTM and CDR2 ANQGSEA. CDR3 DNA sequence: TGCAGCGTTGCAAGGGACAGCTACGAGCAGTACTTC. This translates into CSVARDSYEQYF.

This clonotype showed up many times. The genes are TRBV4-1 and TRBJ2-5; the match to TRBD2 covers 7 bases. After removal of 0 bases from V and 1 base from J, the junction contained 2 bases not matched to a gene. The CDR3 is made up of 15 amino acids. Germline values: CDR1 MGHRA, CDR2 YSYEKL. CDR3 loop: CASSQDGRAQETQYF. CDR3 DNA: TGCGCCAGCAGCCAAGATGGGAGGGCCCAAGAGACCCAGTACTTC.

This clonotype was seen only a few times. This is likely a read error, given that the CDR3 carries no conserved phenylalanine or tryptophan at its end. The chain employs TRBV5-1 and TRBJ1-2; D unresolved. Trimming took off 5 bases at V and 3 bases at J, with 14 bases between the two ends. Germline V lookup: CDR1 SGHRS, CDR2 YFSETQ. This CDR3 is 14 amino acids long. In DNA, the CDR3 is TGCGCCAGCAGACCGGAGGTCGAGGACTATGGCTACACCTAC. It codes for CASRPEVEDYGYTY.

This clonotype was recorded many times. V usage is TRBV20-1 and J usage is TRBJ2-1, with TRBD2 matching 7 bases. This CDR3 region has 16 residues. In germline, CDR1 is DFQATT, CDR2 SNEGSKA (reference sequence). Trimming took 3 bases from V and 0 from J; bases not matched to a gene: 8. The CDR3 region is CSARPGGGFSYNEQFF. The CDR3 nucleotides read TGCAGTGCTAGGCCTGGGGGGGGATTCTCCTACAATGAGCAGTTCTTC.

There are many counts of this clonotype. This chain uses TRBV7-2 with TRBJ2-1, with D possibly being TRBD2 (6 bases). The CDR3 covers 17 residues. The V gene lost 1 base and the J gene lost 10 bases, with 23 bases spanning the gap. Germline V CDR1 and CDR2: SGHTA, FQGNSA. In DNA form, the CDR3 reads TGTGCCAGCAGCTTAGTATTTATCACTAGCCCCAATCGGGAGCAGTTCTTC. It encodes CASSLVFITSPNREQFF. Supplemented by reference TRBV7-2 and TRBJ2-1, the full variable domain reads GAGVSQSPSNKVTEKGKDVELRCDPISGHTALYWYRQSLGQGLEFLIYFQGNSAPDKSGLPSDRFSAERTGGSVSTLTIQRTQQEDSAVYLCASSLVFITSPNREQFFGPGTRLTVL.

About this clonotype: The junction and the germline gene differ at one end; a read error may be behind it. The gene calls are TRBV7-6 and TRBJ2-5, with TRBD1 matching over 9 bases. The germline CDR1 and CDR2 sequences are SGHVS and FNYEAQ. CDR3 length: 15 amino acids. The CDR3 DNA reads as TGTGCTAGCAGCTCCCTTCGGACAGGGGAAGAGACCCAGTACTTC. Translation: CASSSLRTGEETQYF.

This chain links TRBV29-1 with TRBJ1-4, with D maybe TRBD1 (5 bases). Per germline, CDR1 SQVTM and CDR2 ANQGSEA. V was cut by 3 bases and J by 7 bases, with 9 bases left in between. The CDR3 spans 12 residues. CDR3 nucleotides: TGCAGCGTTGATGCAGGGAGTGAAAAACTGTTTTTT. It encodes CSVDAGSEKLFF.

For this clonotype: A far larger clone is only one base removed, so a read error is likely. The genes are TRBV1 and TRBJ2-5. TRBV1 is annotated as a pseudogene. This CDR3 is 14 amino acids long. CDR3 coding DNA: TGCACCAGCAGCCAAGATAGCCAGAAGGAGACCCAGTACTTC. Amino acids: CTSSQDSQKETQYF.

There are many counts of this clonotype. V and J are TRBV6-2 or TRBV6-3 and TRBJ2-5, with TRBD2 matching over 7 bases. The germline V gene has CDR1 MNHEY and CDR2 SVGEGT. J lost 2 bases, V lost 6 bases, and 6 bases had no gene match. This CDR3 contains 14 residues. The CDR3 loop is CASRMGGGQETQYF. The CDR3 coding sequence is TGTGCCAGCAGGATGGGGGGGGGGCAAGAGACCCAGTACTTC.

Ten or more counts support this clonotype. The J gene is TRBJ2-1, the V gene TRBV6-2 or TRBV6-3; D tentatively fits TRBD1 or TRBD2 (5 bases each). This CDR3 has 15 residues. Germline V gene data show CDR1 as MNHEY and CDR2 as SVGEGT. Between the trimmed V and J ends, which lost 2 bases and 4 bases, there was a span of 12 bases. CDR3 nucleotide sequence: TGTGCCAGCAGTTACACCGGGGACGGTTACAATGAGCAGTTCTTC. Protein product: CASSYTGDGYNEQFF.

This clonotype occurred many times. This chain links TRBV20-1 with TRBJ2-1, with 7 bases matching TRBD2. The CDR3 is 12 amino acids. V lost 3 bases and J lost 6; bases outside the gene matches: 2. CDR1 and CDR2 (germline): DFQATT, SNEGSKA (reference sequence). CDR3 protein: CSASGGSNEQFF. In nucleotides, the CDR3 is TGCAGTGCTAGCGGCGGGAGCAATGAGCAGTTCTTC.

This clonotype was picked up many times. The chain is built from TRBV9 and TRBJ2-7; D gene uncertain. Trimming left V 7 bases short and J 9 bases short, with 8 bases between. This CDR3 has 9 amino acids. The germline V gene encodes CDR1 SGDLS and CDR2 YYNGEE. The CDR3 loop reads CASCLVQYF. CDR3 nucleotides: TGTGCCAGCTGCTTGGTGCAGTACTTC.

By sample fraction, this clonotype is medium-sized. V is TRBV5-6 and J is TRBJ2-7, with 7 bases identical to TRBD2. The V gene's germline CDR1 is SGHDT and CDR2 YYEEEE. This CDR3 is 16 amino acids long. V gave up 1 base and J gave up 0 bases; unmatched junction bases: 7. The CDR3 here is CASSLRAGGNSYEQYF. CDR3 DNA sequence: TGTGCCAGCAGCTTGAGGGCCGGGGGGAACTCCTACGAGCAGTACTTC.

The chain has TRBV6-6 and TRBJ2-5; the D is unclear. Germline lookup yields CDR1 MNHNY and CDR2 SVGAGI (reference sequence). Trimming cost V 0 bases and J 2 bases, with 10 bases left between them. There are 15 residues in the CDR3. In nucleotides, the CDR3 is TGTGCCAGCAGTTACTCTTTGGGGTGGCAAGAGACCCAGTACTTC. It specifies CASSYSLGWQETQYF.

Here the CDR3 DNA reads TGTGCCAGCAGCTTGAGGGCAGATAGCAATCAGCCCCAGCATTTT. Translation: CASSLRADSNQPQHF. This sequence joins TRBV5-5 and TRBJ1-5, with D hard to call. CDR1 is SGHKS and CDR2 is YYEKEE in the germline V gene (reference sequence). The V gene lost 1 base and the J gene lost 0 bases, with 8 bases spanning the gap. This CDR3 is 15 amino acids long.

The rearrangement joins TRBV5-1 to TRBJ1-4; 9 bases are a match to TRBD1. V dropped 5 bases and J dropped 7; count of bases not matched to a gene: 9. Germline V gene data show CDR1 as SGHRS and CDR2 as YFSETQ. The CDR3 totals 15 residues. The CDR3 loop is CASSQPGQGGEKLFF. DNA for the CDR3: TGCGCCAGCAGTCAACCGGGACAGGGAGGTGAAAAACTGTTTTTT.